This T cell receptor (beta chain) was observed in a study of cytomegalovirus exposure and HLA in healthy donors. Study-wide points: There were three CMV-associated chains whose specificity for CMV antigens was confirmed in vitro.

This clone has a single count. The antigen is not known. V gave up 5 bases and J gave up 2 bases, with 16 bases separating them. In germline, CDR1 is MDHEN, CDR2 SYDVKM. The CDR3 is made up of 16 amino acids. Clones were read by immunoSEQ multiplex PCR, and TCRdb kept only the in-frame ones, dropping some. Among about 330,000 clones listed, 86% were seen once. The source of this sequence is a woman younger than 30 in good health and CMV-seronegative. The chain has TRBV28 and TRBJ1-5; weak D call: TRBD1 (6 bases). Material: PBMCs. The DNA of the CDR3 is TGTGCCAGCAGTGCCTTAATGACAGGCGGCAATCAGCCCCAGCATTTT. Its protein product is CASSALMTGGNQPQHF.